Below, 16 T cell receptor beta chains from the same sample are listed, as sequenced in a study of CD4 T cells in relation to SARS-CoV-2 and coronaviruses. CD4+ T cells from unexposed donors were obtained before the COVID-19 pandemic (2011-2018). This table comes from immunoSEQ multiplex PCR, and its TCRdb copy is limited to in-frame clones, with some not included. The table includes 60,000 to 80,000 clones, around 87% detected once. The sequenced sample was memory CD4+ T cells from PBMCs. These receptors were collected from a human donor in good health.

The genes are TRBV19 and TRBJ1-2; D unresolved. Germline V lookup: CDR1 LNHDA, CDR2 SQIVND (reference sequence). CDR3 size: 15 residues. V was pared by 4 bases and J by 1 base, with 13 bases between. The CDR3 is CASSKRAGNNYGYTF. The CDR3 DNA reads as TGTGCCAGTAGTAAGCGGGCCGGAAATAACTATGGCTACACCTTC.

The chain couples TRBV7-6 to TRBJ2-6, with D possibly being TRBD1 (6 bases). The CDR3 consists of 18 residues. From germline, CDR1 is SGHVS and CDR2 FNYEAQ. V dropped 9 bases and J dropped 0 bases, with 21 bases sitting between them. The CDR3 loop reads CASQPFDRRPSGANVLTF. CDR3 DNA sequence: TGTGCCAGTCAGCCCTTCGACAGGCGTCCCTCTGGGGCCAACGTCCTGACTTTC.

The CDR3 spells CASSLAGQGTKRASYEQYF. For the CDR3, the DNA is TGTGCCAGCAGCTTGGCGGGACAGGGGACTAAGCGGGCTAGCTACGAGCAGTACTTC. The rearrangement links TRBV5-5 to TRBJ2-7; 10 positions agree with TRBD1. V was clipped by 0 bases and J by 3 bases; unmatched bases: 15. The CDR3 has 19 residues. The germline V gene encodes CDR1 SGHKS and CDR2 YYEKEE (reference sequence).

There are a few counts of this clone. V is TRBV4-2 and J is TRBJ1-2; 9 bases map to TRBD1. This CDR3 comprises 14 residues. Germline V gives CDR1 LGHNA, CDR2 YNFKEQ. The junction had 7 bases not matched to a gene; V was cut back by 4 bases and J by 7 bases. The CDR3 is CASSPPGQGRGYTF. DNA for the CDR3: TGTGCCAGCAGCCCGCCGGGACAGGGTCGTGGCTACACCTTC.

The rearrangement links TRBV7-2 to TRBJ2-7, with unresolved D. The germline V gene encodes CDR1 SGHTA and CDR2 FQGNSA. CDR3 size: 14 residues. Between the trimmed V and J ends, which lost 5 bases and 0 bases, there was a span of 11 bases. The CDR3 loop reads CASSASYSSYEQYF. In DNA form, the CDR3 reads TGTGCCAGCAGCGCCTCTTATAGCTCCTACGAGCAGTACTTC.

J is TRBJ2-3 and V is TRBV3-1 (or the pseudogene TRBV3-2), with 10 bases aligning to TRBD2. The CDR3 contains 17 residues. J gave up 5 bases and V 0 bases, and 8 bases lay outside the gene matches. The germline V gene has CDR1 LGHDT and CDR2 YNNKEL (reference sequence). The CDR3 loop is CASSQDGLAGEVDTQYF. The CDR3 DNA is TGTGCCAGCAGCCAAGATGGCCTAGCGGGAGAAGTAGATACGCAGTATTTT.

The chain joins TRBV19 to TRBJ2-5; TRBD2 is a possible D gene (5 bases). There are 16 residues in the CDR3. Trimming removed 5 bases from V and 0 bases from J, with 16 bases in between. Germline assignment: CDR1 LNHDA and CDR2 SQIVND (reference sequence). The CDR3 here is CASSEGDTSYQETQYF. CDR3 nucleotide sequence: TGTGCCAGTAGTGAGGGAGACACCTCGTACCAAGAGACCCAGTACTTC.

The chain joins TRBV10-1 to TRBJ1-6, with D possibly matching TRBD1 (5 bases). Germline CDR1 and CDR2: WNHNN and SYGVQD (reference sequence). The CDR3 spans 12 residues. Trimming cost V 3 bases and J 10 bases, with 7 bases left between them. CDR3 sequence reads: CASSDGGSPLHF. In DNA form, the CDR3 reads TGCGCCAGCAGTGATGGGGGATCACCCCTCCACTTT.

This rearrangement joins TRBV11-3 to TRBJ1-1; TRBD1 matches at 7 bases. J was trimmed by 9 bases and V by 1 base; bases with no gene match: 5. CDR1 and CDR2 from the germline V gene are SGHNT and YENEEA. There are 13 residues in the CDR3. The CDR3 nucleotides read TGTGCCAGCAGCTTAGGGGGACAGCTTCAAGCTTTCTTT. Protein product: CASSLGGQLQAFF. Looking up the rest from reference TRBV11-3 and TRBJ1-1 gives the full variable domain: EAGVVQSPRYKIIEKKQPVAFWCNPISGHNTLYWYLQNLGQGPELLIRYENEEAVDDSQLPKDRFSAERLKGVDSTLKIQPAELGDSAVYLCASSLGGQLQAFFGQGTRLTVV.

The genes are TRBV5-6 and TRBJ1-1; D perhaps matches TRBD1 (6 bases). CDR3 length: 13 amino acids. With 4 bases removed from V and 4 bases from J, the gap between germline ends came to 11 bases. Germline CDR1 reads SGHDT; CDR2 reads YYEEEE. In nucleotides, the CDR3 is TGTGCCAGCAGCCGGGACACTCGCACTGAAGCTTTCTTT. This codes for CASSRDTRTEAFF.

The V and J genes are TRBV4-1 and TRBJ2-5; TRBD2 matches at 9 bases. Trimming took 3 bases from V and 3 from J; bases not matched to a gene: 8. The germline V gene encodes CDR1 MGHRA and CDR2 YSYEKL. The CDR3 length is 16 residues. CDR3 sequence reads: CASSHQRGDFEETQYF. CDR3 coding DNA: TGCGCCAGCAGCCACCAGCGGGGGGACTTCGAAGAGACCCAGTACTTC.

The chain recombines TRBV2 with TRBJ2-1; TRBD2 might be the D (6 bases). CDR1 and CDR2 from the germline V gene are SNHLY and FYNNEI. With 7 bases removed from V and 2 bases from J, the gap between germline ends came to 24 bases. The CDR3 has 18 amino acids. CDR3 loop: CASTRRPSDATAYNEQFF. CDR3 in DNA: TGTGCCAGCACCCGCCGGCCTAGCGATGCTACGGCCTACAATGAGCAGTTCTTC.

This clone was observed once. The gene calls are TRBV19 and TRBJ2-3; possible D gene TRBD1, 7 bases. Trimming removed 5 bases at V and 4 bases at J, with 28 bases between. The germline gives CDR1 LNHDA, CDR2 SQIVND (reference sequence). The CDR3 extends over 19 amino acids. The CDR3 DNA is TGTGCCAGTAGTGCCCCCCCGGGACAGACCCGGACTATTCCAGATACGCAGTATTTT. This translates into CASSAPPGQTRTIPDTQYF.

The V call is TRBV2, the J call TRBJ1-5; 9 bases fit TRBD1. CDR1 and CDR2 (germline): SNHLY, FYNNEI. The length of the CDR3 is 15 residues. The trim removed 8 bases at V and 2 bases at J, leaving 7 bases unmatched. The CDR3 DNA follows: TGTGCCAGCGGGGGGACAGGGATTCGCAATCAGCCCCAGCATTTT. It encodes CASGGTGIRNQPQHF.

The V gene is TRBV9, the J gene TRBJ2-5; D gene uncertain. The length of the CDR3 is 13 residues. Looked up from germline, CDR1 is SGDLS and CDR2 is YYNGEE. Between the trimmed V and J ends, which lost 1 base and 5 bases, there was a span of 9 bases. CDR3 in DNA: TGTGCCAGCAGCGTACGACTGGGGGAGACCCAGTACTTC. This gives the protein CASSVRLGETQYF.

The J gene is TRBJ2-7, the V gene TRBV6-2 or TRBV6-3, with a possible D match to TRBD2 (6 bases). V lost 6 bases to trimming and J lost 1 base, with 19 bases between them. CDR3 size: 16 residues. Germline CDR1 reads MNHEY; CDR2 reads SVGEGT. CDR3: CASSPRERAGSYEQYF. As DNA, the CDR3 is TGTGCCAGCAGCCCCAGGGAGCGGGCTGGGTCCTACGAGCAGTACTTC.